This T cell receptor (beta chain) was obtained from a study of human T cells and chemical hapten exposure. One entry per CDR3 protein results from TCRdb running MiXCR on the RACE reads. In the table there are 270,000 or so distinct CDR3 sequences, 7.5% to 9% of which are singletons. This clonotype was observed a few times. The trim removed 2 bases at V and 6 bases at J, leaving 14 bases unmatched. The CDR3 is made up of 19 amino acids. Germline CDR1 is KGHDR and CDR2 is SFDVKD. The time point is: pre-sensitization, week 0. The sample's treatment: therapeutic diphenylcyclopropenone sensitization with weekly scalp DPC. Donation of samples came from alopecia patients who were 18 to 70 years old and suitable for DPC. Extraction of total RNA was performed on unfractionated whole blood.

V is TRBV24-1 and J is TRBJ2-1, with TRBD2 matching 11 bases. The receptor was derived from a man in his late teens or twenties with alopecia areata. Some clones in this sample may be carry-over from other donors' samples. The starting material was whole blood, obtained in connection with sensitization to the hapten diphenylcyclopropenone (DPC). CDR3 bases: TGTGCCACCAGTGATTCCTTTACGACTAGCGGGGCCAGGGGCAATGAGCAGTTCTTC. Protein: CATSDSFTTSGARGNEQFF.